What follows is one T cell receptor beta chain and its context. What it binds is not known. This entry belongs to a study of post-analysis software for immune sequencing data. Unique molecular identifiers tagged the TCR beta cDNA libraries. TCRdb independently ran MiXCR on the PCR reads; one entry per CDR3 protein. The data show hundreds of thousands of distinct CDR3 sequences, roughly 27% seen once. Overall study results and limits: When patients were compared with controls, roughly five TRBV segments were more frequent, TRBV5-6, TRBV5-1 and TRBV20-1 among them.

After removal of 0 bases from V and 9 bases from J, the junction contained 3 bases not matched to a gene. The CDR3 spans 15 residues. CDR1 is MNHEY and CDR2 is SVGEGT in the germline V gene. The sequence was collected from a girl aged 5 to 17 with multiple sclerosis. The sequencing input was blood. The chain is built from TRBV6-2 or TRBV6-3 and TRBJ2-1; the match to TRBD2 covers 12 bases. DNA of the CDR3: TGTGCCAGCAGTTACTCGACTAGCGGGAGTGTTGAGCAGTTCTTC. It specifies CASSYSTSGSVEQFF.